This TCR beta chain was identified in a study of OX40 agonist ivuxolimab in advanced cancers. Study-level information: Patients were dosed with the agonistic anti-OX40 (CD134) antibody ivuxolimab. Regarding the study as a whole: Specificity for antigen went undetermined in the expanded peripheral T cells. Circulating CD4+ and CD8+ T cells showed clonal expansion by week 6 at 0.1 to 3.0 mg/kg.

Only one count was recorded for this clone. Its antigen remains unidentified. The CDR3 covers 16 residues. Per germline, CDR1 LGHNA and CDR2 YNFKEQ. With V trimmed by 4 bases and J by 4 bases, 6 bases remained unmatched. Using immunoSEQ multiplex PCR, the repertoire was profiled, and TCRdb retains in-frame clones only, with some absent. Of tens of thousands of clones detected, roughly 87% appear once; the ten largest clones hold 48%. This chain joins TRBV4-2 and TRBJ2-6; 8 bases are a match to TRBD1. Here the sequenced sample was CD4+ or CD8+ T cells sorted from blood, taken in a trial of the OX40 agonist ivuxolimab. The clonotype comes from an adult with an advanced solid tumor such as melanoma, head and neck, liver or kidney cancer. Here the CDR3 reads CASSLRQGTGANVLTF. In DNA, the CDR3 is TGTGCCAGCAGCCTCCGACAGGGGACAGGGGCCAACGTCCTGACTTTC.